The clone carrying this T cell receptor beta chain has a count of ten or more. Its antigen is still unknown. V was shortened by 0 bases and J by 2 bases, with 8 bases between the two germline ends. The V gene's germline CDR1 is MGHRA and CDR2 YSYEKL. CDR3 size: 16 residues. From roughly 0.5 ug total RNA, TCR beta cDNA was generated with a primer in the constant region. ARM-PCR was slightly modified, and three nested multiplex PCR rounds with it gave rise to the TCR beta libraries. A C-beta reverse primer was combined with TRBV1-TRBV30 forward primers in the first two PCR rounds, and each round had around 11 cycles. TCRdb fed the multiplex PCR reads into MiXCR, producing one record per CDR3 protein. The data hold 300,000 to 350,000 distinct CDR3 sequences, with roughly two thirds observed a single time. Blood RNA came from unsorted whole blood; germline DNA was also extracted. This entry is derived from a study of tumor-infiltrating lymphocytes in primary liver carcinoma. About the research overall: Primary liver carcinoma in the patients was surgically resected. Tumor staging was T1-T3 N0M0; sizes spanned 4.2 to 10 cm across.

Study outcomes and limitations: Bulk, unsorted sampling meant CD4+ and CD8+ repertoires went uncompared. Tumor-adjacent and tumor-blood pairs shared a smaller degree of overlap than tumor region pairs.

The sequenced sample was peripheral blood. The chain uses TRBV4-1 and TRBJ2-6, with D uncertain. This TCR derives from a man aged 40-49 years with primary liver carcinoma and hepatitis B virus infection. The CDR3 DNA is TGCGCCAGCAGCCAAGATCATCAGACTGGGGCCAACGTCCTGACTTTC. As protein: CASSQDHQTGANVLTF.